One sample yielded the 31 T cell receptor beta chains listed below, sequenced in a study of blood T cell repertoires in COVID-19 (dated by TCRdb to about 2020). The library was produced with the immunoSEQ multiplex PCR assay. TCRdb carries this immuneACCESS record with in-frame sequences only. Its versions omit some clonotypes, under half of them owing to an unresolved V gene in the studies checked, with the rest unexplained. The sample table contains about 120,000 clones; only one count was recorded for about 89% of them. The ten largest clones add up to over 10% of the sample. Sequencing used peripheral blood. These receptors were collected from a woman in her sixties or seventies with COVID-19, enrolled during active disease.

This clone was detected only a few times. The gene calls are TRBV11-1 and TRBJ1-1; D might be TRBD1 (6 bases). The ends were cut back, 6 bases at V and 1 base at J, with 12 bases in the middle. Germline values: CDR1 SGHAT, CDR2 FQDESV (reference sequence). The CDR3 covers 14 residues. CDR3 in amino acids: CASRGDRTNTEAFF. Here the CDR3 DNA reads TGTGCCAGCAGGGGCGACAGGACGAACACTGAAGCTTTCTTT.

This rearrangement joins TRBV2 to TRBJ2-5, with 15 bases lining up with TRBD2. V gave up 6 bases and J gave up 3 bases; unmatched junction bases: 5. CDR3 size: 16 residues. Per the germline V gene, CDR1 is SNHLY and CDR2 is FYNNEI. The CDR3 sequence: CASRRTSGGAEETQYF. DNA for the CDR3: TGTGCCAGCAGGAGGACTAGCGGGGGGGCCGAAGAGACCCAGTACTTC.

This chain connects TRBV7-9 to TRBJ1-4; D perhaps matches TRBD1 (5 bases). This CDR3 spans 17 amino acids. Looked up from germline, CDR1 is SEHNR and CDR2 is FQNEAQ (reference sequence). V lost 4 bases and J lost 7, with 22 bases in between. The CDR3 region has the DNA TGTGCCAGCAGCTCCCCCACTGGGGGGGGGAAGGGTGAAAAACTGTTTTTT. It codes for CASSSPTGGGKGEKLFF.

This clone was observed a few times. The CDR3 bases are TGTGCCAGTAAGGGGCAAGCTTACTTATCACCCCTCCACTTT. Its translation is CASKGQAYLSPLHF. V usage is TRBV19 and J usage is TRBJ1-6, with D possibly being TRBD1 (5 bases). This CDR3 region has 14 residues. Germline lookup yields CDR1 LNHDA and CDR2 SQIVND (reference sequence). Deletions cut 7 bases from V and 10 bases from J, with 17 bases between.

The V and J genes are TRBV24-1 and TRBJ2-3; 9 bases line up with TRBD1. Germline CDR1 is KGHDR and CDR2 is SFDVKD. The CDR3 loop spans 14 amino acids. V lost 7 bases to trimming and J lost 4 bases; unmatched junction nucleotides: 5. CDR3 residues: CATRDRGRADTQYF. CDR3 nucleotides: TGTGCCACCAGGGACAGGGGTCGGGCAGATACGCAGTATTTT.

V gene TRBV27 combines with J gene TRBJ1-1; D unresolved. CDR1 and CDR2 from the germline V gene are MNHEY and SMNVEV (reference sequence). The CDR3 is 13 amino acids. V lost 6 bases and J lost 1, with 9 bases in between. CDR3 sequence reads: CASRRGRNTEAFF. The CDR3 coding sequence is TGTGCCAGCAGACGAGGGCGGAACACTGAAGCTTTCTTT.

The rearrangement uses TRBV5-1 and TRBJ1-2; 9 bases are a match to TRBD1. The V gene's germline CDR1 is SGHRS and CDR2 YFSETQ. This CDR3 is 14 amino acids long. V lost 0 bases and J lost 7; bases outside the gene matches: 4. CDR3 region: CASSLVTGGSGYTF. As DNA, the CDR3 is TGCGCCAGCAGCTTGGTAACAGGGGGCAGTGGCTACACCTTC.

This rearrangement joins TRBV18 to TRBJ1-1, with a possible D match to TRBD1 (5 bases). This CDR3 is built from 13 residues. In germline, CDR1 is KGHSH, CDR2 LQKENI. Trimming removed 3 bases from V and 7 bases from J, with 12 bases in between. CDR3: CASSPSGVNEAFF. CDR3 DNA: TGTGCCAGCTCACCGTCGGGGGTCAATGAAGCTTTCTTT. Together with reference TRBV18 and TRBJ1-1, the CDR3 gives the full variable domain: NAGVMQNPRHLVRRRGQEARLRCSPMKGHSHVYWYRQLPEEGLKFMVYLQKENIIDESGMPKERFSAEFPKEGPSILRIQQVVRGDSAAYFCASSPSGVNEAFFGQGTRLTVV.

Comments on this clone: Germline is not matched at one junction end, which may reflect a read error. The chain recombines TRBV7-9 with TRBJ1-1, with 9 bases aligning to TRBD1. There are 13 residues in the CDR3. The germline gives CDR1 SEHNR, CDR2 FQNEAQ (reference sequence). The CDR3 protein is CASSLAGTGLLLF. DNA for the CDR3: TGTGCCAGCAGCTTAGCGGGGACAGGGCTACTTCTCTTT. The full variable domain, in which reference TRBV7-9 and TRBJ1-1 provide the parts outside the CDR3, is DTGVSQNPRHKITKRGQNVTFRCDPISEHNRLYWYRQTLGQGPEFLTYFQNEAQLEKSRLLSDRFSAERPKGSFSTLEIQRTEQGDSAMYLCASSLAGTGLLLFGQGTRLTVV.

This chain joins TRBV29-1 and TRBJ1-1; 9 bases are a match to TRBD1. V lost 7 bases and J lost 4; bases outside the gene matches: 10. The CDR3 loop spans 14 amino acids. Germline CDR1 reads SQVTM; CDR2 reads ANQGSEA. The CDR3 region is CSARTGVGGTEAFF. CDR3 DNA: TGCAGCGCTCGGACAGGGGTCGGGGGCACTGAAGCTTTCTTT. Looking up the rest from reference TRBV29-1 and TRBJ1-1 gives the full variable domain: SAVISQKPSRDICQRGTSLTIQCQVDSQVTMMFWYRQQPGQSLTLIATANQGSEATYESGFVIDKFPISRPNLTFSTLTVSNMSPEDSSIYLCSARTGVGGTEAFFGQGTRLTVV.

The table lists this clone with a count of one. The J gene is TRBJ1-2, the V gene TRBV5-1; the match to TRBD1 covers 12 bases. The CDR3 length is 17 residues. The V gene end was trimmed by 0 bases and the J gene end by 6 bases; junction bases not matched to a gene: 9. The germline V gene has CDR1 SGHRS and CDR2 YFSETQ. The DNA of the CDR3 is TGCGCCAGCAGCTTGGACCCGGGACAGGGGGCGCGTAATGGCTACACCTTC. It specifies CASSLDPGQGARNGYTF.

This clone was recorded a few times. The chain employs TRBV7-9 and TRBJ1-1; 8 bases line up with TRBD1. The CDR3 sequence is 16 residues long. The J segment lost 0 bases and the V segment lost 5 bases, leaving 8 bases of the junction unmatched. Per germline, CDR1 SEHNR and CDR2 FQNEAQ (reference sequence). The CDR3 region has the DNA TGTGCCAGCAGCCAGGACAGGGATAACATGAACACTGAAGCTTTCTTT. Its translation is CASSQDRDNMNTEAFF.

The CDR3 DNA reads as TGCGCCAGCAGCCCTTCAGGGGGCGGTCAGCCCCAGCATTTT. It yields the protein CASSPSGGGQPQHF. The genes are TRBV5-1 and TRBJ1-5, with TRBD1 matching 8 bases. Trimming at V came to 4 bases and at J to 6 bases, leaving 6 bases not matched to a gene. CDR1 SGHRS and CDR2 YFSETQ come from the germline V gene. This CDR3 is built from 14 residues.

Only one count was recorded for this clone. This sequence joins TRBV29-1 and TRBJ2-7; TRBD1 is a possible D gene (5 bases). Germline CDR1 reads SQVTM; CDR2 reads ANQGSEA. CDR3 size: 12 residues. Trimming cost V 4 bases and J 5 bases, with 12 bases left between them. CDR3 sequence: CSVAVGVNEQYF. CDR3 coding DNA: TGCAGCGTTGCCGTAGGGGTTAACGAGCAGTACTTC.

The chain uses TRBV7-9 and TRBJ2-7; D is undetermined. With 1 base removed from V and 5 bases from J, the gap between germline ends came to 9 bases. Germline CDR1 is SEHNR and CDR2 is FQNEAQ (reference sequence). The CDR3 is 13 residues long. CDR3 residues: CASSLGALDEQYF. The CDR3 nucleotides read TGTGCCAGCAGCTTAGGGGCTCTCGACGAGCAGTACTTC.

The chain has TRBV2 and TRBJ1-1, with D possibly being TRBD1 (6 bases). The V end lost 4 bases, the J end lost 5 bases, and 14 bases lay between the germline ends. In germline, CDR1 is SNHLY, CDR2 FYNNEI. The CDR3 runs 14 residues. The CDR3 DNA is TGTGCCAGCAGTGTCAAACAGGGAGGGACTGAAGCTTTCTTT. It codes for CASSVKQGGTEAFF.

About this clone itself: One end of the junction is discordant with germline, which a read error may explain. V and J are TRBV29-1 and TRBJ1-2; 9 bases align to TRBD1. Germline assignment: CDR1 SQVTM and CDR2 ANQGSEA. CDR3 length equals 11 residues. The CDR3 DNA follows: TGCAGCGTTCACGGACAGGGGCGGGTTGTATTC. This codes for CSVHGQGRVVF.

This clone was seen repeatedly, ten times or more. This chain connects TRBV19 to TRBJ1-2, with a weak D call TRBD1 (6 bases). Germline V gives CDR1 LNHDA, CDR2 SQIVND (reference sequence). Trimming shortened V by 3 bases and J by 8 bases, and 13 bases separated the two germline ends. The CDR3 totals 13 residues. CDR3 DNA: TGTGCCAGTAGTATTACACAGGGAAGCGGCTACACCTTC. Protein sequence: CASSITQGSGYTF.

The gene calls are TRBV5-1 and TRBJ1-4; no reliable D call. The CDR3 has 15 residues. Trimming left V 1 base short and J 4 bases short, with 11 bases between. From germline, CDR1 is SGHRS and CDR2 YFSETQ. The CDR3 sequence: CASSLTGRLNEKLFF. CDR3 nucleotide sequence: TGCGCCAGCAGCTTGACGGGGAGACTTAATGAAAAACTGTTTTTT.

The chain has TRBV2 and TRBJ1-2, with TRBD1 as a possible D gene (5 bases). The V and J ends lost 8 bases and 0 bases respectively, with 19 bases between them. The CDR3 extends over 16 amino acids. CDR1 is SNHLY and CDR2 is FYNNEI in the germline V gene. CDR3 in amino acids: CASRQLPKSTNYGYTF. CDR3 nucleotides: TGTGCCAGCCGACAGCTCCCCAAGTCGACTAACTATGGCTACACCTTC.

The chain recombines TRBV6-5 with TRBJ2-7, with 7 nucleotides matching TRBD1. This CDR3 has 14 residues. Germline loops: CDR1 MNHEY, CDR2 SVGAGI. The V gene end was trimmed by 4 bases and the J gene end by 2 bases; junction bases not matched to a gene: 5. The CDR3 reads CASSSTGSTYEQYF. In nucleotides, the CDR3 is TGTGCCAGCAGTTCGACAGGGTCCACCTACGAGCAGTACTTC.

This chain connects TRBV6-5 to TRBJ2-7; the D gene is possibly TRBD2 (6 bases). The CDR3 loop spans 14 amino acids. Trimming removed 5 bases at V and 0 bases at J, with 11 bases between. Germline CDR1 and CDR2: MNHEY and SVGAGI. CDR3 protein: CASSRDSVSYEQYF. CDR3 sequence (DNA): TGTGCCAGCAGTCGGGACTCCGTCTCCTACGAGCAGTACTTC.

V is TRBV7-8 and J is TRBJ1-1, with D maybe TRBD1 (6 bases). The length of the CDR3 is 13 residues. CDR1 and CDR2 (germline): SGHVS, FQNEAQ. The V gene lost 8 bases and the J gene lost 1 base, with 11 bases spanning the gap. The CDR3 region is CASREGGNTEAFF. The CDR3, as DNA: TGTGCCAGCCGCGAAGGGGGGAACACTGAAGCTTTCTTT.

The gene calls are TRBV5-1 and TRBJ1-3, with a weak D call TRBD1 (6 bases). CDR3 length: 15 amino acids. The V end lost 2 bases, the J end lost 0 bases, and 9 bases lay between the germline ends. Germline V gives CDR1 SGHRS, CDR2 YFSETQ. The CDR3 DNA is TGCGCCAGCAGCTTTCAGACAGGCTCTGGAAACACCATATATTTT. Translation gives CASSFQTGSGNTIYF.

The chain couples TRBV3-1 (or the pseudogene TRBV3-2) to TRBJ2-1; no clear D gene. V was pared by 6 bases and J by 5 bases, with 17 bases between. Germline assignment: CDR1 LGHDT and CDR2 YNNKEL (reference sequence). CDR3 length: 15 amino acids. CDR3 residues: CASSPTLNPNNEQFF. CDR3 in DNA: TGTGCCAGCAGTCCAACCCTTAATCCTAACAATGAGCAGTTCTTC.

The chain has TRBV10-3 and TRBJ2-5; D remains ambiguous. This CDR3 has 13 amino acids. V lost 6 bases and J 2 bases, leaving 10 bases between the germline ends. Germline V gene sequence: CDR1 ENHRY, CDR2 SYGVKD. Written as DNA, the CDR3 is TGTGCCATCAGAAGGTTACTACAAGAGACCCAGTACTTC. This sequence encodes CAIRRLLQETQYF.

CDR3 loop: CAWRGTGVLEQYF. As DNA, the CDR3 is TGTGCCTGGAGAGGAACAGGGGTACTCGAGCAGTACTTC. The chain couples TRBV30 to TRBJ2-7; 7 bases agree with TRBD1. The V gene end was trimmed by 3 bases and the J gene end by 6 bases; junction bases not matched to a gene: 8. Germline V gene sequence: CDR1 GTSNPN, CDR2 SVGIG (reference sequence). CDR3 size: 13 residues.

This CDR3 reads CATSDSGWEHTIYF. The CDR3 region has the DNA TGTGCCACCAGTGATTCAGGTTGGGAGCACACCATATATTTT. This sequence joins TRBV24-1 and TRBJ1-3; no definite D call. The CDR3 contains 14 residues. Germline CDR1 KGHDR, CDR2 SFDVKD. Deletions cut 2 bases from V and 8 bases from J, with 12 bases between.

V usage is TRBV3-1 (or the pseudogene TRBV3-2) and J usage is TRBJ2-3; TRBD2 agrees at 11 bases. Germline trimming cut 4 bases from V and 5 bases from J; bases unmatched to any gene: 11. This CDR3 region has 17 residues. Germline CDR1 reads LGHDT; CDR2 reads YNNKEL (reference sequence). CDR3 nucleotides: TGTGCCAGCAGCCCACGGCTAGCGGGGGGAATAAGAGATACGCAGTATTTT. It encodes CASSPRLAGGIRDTQYF.

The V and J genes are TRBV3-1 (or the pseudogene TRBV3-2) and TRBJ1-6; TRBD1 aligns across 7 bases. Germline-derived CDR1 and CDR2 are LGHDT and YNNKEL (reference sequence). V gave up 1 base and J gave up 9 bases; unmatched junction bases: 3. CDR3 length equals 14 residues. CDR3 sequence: CASSQGQGSSPLHF. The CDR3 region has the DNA TGTGCCAGCAGCCAAGGACAGGGATCTTCACCCCTCCACTTT.

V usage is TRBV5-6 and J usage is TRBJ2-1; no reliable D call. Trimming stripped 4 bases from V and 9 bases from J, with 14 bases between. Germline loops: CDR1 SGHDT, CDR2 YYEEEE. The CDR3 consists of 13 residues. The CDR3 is CASSHPQRGEQFF. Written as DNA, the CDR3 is TGTGCCAGCAGCCACCCTCAACGCGGTGAGCAGTTCTTC.